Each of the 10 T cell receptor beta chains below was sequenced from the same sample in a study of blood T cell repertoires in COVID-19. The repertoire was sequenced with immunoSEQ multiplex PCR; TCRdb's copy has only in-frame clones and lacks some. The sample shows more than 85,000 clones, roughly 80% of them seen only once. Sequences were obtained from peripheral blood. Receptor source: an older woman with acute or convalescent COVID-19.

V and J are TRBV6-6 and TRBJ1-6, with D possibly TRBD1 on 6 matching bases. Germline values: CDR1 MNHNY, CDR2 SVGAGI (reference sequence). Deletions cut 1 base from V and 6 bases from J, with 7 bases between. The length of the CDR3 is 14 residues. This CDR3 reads CASSYLDSNSPLHF. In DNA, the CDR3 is TGTGCCAGCAGTTACTTGGACAGTAATTCACCCCTCCACTTT.

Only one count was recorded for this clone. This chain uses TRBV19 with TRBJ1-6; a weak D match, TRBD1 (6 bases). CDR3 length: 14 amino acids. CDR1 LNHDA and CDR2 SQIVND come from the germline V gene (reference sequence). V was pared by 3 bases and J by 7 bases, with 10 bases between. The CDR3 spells CASSIGQPNSPLHF. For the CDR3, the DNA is TGTGCCAGTAGTATCGGACAGCCCAATTCACCCCTCCACTTT. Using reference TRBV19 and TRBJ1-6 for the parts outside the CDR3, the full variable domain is DGGITQSPKYLFRKEGQNVTLSCEQNLNHDAMYWYRQDPGQGLRLIYYSQIVNDFQKGDIAEGYSVSREKKESFPLTVTSAQKNPTAFYLCASSIGQPNSPLHFGNGTRLTVT.

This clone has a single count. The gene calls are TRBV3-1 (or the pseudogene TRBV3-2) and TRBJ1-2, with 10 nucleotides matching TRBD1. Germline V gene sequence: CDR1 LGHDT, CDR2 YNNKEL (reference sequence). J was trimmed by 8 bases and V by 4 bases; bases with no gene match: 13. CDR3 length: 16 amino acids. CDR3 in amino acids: CASSPRDRGGLGGYTF. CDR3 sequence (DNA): TGTGCCAGCAGCCCCCGGGACAGGGGAGGACTAGGGGGCTACACCTTC.

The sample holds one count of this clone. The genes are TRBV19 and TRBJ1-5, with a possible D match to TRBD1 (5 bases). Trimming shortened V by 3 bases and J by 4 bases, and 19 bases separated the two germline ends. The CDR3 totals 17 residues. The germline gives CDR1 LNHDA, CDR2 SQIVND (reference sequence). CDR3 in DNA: TGTGCCAGTAGTATCCAACAGCTAAACGGGGGGAATCAGCCCCAGCATTTT. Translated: CASSIQQLNGGNQPQHF.

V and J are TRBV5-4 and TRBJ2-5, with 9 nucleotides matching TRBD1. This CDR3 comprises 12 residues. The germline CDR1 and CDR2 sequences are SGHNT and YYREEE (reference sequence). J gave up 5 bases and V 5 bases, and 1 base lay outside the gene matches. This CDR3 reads CASRTGGETQYF. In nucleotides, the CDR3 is TGTGCCAGCAGAACAGGGGGCGAGACCCAGTACTTC.

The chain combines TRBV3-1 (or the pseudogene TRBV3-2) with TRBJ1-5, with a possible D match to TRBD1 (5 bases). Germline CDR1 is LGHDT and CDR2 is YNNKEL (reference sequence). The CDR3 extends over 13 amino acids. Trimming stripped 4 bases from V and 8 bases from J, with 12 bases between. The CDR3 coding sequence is TGTGCCAGCAGCCGCTACGGGGGAGAGCCCCAGCATTTT. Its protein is CASSRYGGEPQHF.

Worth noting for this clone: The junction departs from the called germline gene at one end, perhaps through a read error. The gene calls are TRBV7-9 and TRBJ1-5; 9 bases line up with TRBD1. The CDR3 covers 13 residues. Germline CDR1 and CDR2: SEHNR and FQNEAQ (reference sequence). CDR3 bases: TGTGCCAGCAGCCGGGGACAGGGATCTCCAGTTGGGTTT. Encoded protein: CASSRGQGSPVGF.

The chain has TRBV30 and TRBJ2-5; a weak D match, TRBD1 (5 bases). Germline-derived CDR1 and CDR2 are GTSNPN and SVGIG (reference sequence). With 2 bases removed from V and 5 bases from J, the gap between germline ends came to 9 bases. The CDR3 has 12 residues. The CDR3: CAWSQGFETQYF. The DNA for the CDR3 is TGTGCCTGGAGTCAGGGTTTTGAGACCCAGTACTTC.

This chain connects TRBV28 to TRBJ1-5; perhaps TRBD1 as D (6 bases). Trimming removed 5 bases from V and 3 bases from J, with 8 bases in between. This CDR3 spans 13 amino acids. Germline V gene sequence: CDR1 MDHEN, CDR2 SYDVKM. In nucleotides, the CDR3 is TGTGCCAGCAGTACAGGGTCCAATCAGCCCCAGCATTTT. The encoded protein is CASSTGSNQPQHF.

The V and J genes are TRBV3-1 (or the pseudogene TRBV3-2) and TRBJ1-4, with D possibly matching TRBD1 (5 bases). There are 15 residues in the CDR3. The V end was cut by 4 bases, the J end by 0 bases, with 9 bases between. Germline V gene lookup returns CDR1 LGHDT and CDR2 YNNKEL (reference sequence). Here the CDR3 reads CASSPGGTTNEKLFF. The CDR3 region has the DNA TGTGCCAGCAGCCCCGGGGGTACAACTAATGAAAAACTGTTTTTT.